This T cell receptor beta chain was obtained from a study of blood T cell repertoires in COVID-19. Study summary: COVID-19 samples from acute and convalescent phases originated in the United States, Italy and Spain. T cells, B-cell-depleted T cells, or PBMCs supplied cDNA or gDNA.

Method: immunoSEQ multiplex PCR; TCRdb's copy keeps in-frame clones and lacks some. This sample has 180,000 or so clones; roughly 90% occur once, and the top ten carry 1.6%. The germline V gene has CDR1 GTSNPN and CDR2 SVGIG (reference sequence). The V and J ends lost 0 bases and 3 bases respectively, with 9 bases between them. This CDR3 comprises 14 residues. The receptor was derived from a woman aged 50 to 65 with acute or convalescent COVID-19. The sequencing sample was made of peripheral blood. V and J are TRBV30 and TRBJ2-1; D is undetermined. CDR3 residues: CAWSVPVGYNEQFF. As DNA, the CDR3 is TGTGCCTGGAGTGTACCGGTCGGCTACAATGAGCAGTTCTTC.